This entry concerns a single T cell receptor (beta chain). These data come from a study of blood T cell repertoires in COVID-19. Overall study: There were acute and convalescent COVID-19 samples, and they came from the United States, Italy and Spain.

The CDR3 sequence is 17 residues long. In germline, CDR1 is SEHNR, CDR2 FQNEAQ (reference sequence). After removal of 0 bases from V and 2 bases from J, the junction contained 6 bases not matched to a gene. TCRdb's table, derived via immunoSEQ multiplex PCR, lists solely in-frame clones and lacks some. Among some 130,000 clones listed, approximately 90% were seen once. The sequenced material came from peripheral blood. This chain links TRBV7-9 with TRBJ1-4, with 7 nucleotides matching TRBD1. This clonotype originated in a man in his sixties with active or convalescent COVID-19. CDR3 residues: CASSLAYMGQTNEKLFF. For the CDR3, the DNA is TGTGCCAGCAGCTTAGCTTATATGGGACAGACTAATGAAAAACTGTTTTTT.